The 20 T cell receptor beta chains listed next were all sequenced from one sample in a study of blood T cell repertoires in COVID-19. Assay used: immunoSEQ multiplex PCR; TCRdb lists only in-frame clones, some missing. The sample lists approximately 150,000 clones; roughly 78% were seen once. Input material: PBMCs or T cells enriched from blood (not recorded which). These receptor sequences come from a woman in her 70s in a cohort exposed to, infected with or recovered from COVID-19 (not recorded which).

This clone was seen a few times. Different DNA sequences within this sample yield the same CDR3. The J gene is TRBJ2-1, the V gene TRBV18; 11 positions agree with TRBD1. Germline assignment: CDR1 KGHSH and CDR2 LQKENI. V shed 2 bases, J shed 6 bases, and the junction held 0 bases outside the gene matches. The CDR3 contains 14 residues. DNA for the CDR3: TGTGCCAGCTCACCAGGGACAGGGGGCAATGAGCAGTTCTTC. It is translated as CASSPGTGGNEQFF.

There are a few counts of this clone. V usage is TRBV4-1 and J usage is TRBJ2-1; TRBD2 matches 15 bases. CDR1 is MGHRA, CDR2 YSYEKL, per germline. The CDR3 runs 18 residues. Unmatched junction bases numbered 6, after V lost 3 bases and J lost 3 bases. CDR3 sequence: CASSQVVGLAGGYNEQFF. The CDR3 coding sequence is TGCGCCAGCAGCCAGGTCGTGGGACTAGCGGGAGGCTACAATGAGCAGTTCTTC.

A single count supports this clone. The chain carries TRBV5-4 and TRBJ1-1, with 9 bases fitting TRBD1. J gave up 2 bases and V 4 bases, and 9 bases lay outside the gene matches. The CDR3 totals 16 residues. Germline values: CDR1 SGHNT, CDR2 YYREEE (reference sequence). This CDR3 reads CASSTLQGAFNTEAFF. In DNA form, the CDR3 reads TGTGCCAGCAGCACGCTACAGGGGGCCTTTAACACTGAAGCTTTCTTT. Together with reference TRBV5-4 and TRBJ1-1, the CDR3 gives the full variable domain: ETGVTQSPTHLIKTRGQQVTLRCSSQSGHNTVSWYQQALGQGPQFIFQYYREEENGRGNFPPRFSGLQFPNYSSELNVNALELDDSALYLCASSTLQGAFNTEAFFGQGTRLTVV.

The rearrangement joins TRBV4-2 to TRBJ2-1; 9 bases align to TRBD2. There are 16 residues in the CDR3. CDR1 is LGHNA and CDR2 is YNFKEQ in the germline V gene. V was pared by 1 base and J by 7 bases, with 8 bases of the junction left unmatched. CDR3 region: CASSQVEASGMNEQFF. The CDR3 DNA sequence: TGTGCCAGCAGCCAAGTCGAGGCTAGCGGGATGAATGAGCAGTTCTTC.

This chain joins TRBV5-8 and TRBJ2-1, with TRBD2 matching over 9 bases. In germline, CDR1 is SGHTS, CDR2 YDEGEE. The J segment lost 5 bases and the V segment lost 0 bases, leaving 12 bases of the junction unmatched. The CDR3 runs to 18 residues. The CDR3 bases are TGTGCCAGCAGCTTGGGATGGGGTAGCGGGAGTCAGGACAATGAGCAGTTCTTC. Protein: CASSLGWGSGSQDNEQFF.

The rearrangement joins TRBV7-3 to TRBJ2-3; TRBD2 aligns across 8 bases. V shed 0 bases, J shed 3 bases, and the junction held 2 bases outside the gene matches. There are 15 residues in the CDR3. Germline V CDR1 and CDR2: SGHTA, FQGTGA. CDR3 DNA: TGTGCCAGCAGCTTAACCGGGACTAGTACAGATACGCAGTATTTT. Encoded protein: CASSLTGTSTDTQYF.

This rearrangement joins TRBV12-5 to TRBJ2-2; the D is unclear. Trimming took 5 bases from V and 1 from J, leaving 8 bases between them. The germline V gene encodes CDR1 LGHNT and CDR2 FRNRAP. The CDR3 covers 14 residues. As DNA, the CDR3 is TGTGCTAGTGGTCTCACCGGGAACACCGGGGAGCTGTTTTTT. Its protein is CASGLTGNTGELFF.

The chain carries TRBV29-1 and TRBJ1-2, with 10 bases identical to TRBD1. Losses at the gene ends were 7 bases for V and 8 bases for J; bases not matched to a gene: 16. The CDR3 covers 15 residues. Germline CDR1 reads SQVTM; CDR2 reads ANQGSEA. The CDR3 coding sequence is TGCAGCGCTACCATAGTGACAGGGGGCGCCGGCGGCTACACCTTC. It is translated as CSATIVTGGAGGYTF.

The CDR3 here is CASSARTGGAVETQYF. The CDR3, as DNA: TGTGCCAGCAGCGCCCGGACAGGGGGCGCGGTGGAGACCCAGTACTTC. The chain links TRBV7-9 to TRBJ2-5; TRBD1 aligns across 11 bases. The J segment lost 5 bases and the V segment lost 5 bases, leaving 10 bases of the junction unmatched. The CDR3 has 16 residues. Germline values: CDR1 SEHNR, CDR2 FQNEAQ (reference sequence).

V usage is TRBV10-3 and J usage is TRBJ1-2; no reliable D call. V was trimmed by 2 bases and J by 5 bases, leaving 12 bases between them. The CDR3 runs 14 residues. Germline values: CDR1 ENHRY, CDR2 SYGVKD. The CDR3 loop reads CAISEPYSLYGYTF. CDR3 coding DNA: TGTGCCATCAGTGAGCCCTACAGTTTATATGGCTACACCTTC.

This chain joins TRBV9 and TRBJ1-5; no definite D call. The CDR3 totals 13 residues. CDR1 is SGDLS, CDR2 YYNGEE, per germline. Trimming left V 7 bases short and J 1 base short, with 9 bases between. The CDR3 region is CASGVQSNQPQHF. The CDR3 DNA reads as TGTGCCAGCGGAGTCCAGAGCAATCAGCCCCAGCATTTT.

The chain combines TRBV19 with TRBJ1-2; 9 nucleotides agree with TRBD1. CDR1 and CDR2 (germline): LNHDA, SQIVND (reference sequence). Trimming cost V 0 bases and J 2 bases; bases outside gene matches: 4. The CDR3 runs to 16 residues. The CDR3 DNA is TGTGCCAGTAGTATAGACCGGACAGGGGAAAACTATGGCTACACCTTC. Translated: CASSIDRTGENYGYTF.

For the CDR3, the DNA is TGTGCCAGCAGCGATACAGGGGGCAATGGCTACACCTTC. This codes for CASSDTGGNGYTF. This chain uses TRBV5-6 with TRBJ1-2; TRBD1 agrees at 9 bases. From germline, CDR1 is SGHDT and CDR2 YYEEEE. V dropped 4 bases and J dropped 6; count of bases not matched to a gene: 4. This CDR3 region has 13 residues.

This sequence joins TRBV5-1 and TRBJ2-7, with 11 nucleotides matching TRBD2. Germline V CDR1 and CDR2: SGHRS, YFSETQ. CDR3 length: 15 residues. V trimming: 1 base; J trimming: 6 bases; junction bases outside the gene matches: 6. Here the CDR3 reads CASSLRLAGLGEQYF. In DNA form, the CDR3 reads TGCGCCAGCAGCTTGAGACTAGCGGGATTAGGCGAGCAGTACTTC. The full variable domain, with the rest looked up from reference TRBV5-1 and TRBJ2-7, is KAGVTQTPRYLIKTRGQQVTLSCSPISGHRSVSWYQQTPGQGLQFLFEYFSETQRNKGNFPGRFSGRQFSNSRSEMNVSTLELGDSALYLCASSLRLAGLGEQYFGPGTRLTVT.

The chain couples TRBV4-1 to TRBJ2-7; 8 bases match TRBD2. Trimming cost V 1 base and J 4 bases; bases outside gene matches: 6. CDR1 is MGHRA, CDR2 YSYEKL, per germline. The CDR3 is made up of 15 amino acids. Here the CDR3 reads CASSQVAGSEYEQYF. The DNA of the CDR3 is TGCGCCAGCAGCCAAGTAGCGGGATCGGAATACGAGCAGTACTTC.

The chain joins TRBV5-1 to TRBJ2-3; 8 nucleotides line up with TRBD1. With 0 bases clipped from V and 3 bases from J, the junction kept 6 bases outside the gene matches. This CDR3 region has 16 residues. Germline V lookup: CDR1 SGHRS, CDR2 YFSETQ. CDR3 DNA: TGCGCCAGCAGCTTGGGAACAGGGGGAAGAACAGATACGCAGTATTTT. Its translation is CASSLGTGGRTDTQYF.

The gene calls are TRBV5-8 and TRBJ2-1; 11 bases agree with TRBD1. The CDR3 consists of 14 residues. CDR1 and CDR2 from the germline V gene are SGHTS and YDEGEE. The J segment lost 8 bases and the V segment lost 6 bases, leaving 7 bases of the junction unmatched. The CDR3 nucleotides are TGTGCCAGCAAAATAGGACAGGGGGCTTATGAGCAGTTCTTC. Translating it yields CASKIGQGAYEQFF.

The gene calls are TRBV9 and TRBJ2-7, with TRBD1 as a possible D gene (6 bases). The V gene's germline CDR1 is SGDLS and CDR2 YYNGEE. Deletions cut 3 bases from V and 1 base from J, with 11 bases between. There are 14 residues in the CDR3. This CDR3 reads CASSAQQGSYEQYF. The CDR3 bases are TGTGCCAGCAGCGCTCAACAGGGTTCCTACGAGCAGTACTTC.

The V gene is TRBV18, the J gene TRBJ1-1; D is possibly TRBD1 (5 bases). From germline, CDR1 is KGHSH and CDR2 LQKENI. This CDR3 comprises 13 residues. Trimming left V 4 bases short and J 5 bases short, with 11 bases between. CDR3 sequence (DNA): TGTGCCAGCTCACGGGCAGGGCGGACTGAAGCTTTCTTT. Protein sequence: CASSRAGRTEAFF. The full variable domain, in which reference TRBV18 and TRBJ1-1 provide the parts outside the CDR3, is NAGVMQNPRHLVRRRGQEARLRCSPMKGHSHVYWYRQLPEEGLKFMVYLQKENIIDESGMPKERFSAEFPKEGPSILRIQQVVRGDSAAYFCASSRAGRTEAFFGQGTRLTVV.

The J gene is TRBJ2-1, the V gene TRBV18; 13 bases align to TRBD2. V dropped 3 bases and J dropped 8; count of bases not matched to a gene: 10. In germline, CDR1 is KGHSH, CDR2 LQKENI. This CDR3 is built from 17 residues. In DNA, the CDR3 is TGTGCCAGCTCACCTGGGACTAGCGGGACCGTGGGGCATGAGCAGTTCTTC. It specifies CASSPGTSGTVGHEQFF. Full variable domain (missing parts from reference TRBV18 and TRBJ2-1): NAGVMQNPRHLVRRRGQEARLRCSPMKGHSHVYWYRQLPEEGLKFMVYLQKENIIDESGMPKERFSAEFPKEGPSILRIQQVVRGDSAAYFCASSPGTSGTVGHEQFFGPGTRLTVL.